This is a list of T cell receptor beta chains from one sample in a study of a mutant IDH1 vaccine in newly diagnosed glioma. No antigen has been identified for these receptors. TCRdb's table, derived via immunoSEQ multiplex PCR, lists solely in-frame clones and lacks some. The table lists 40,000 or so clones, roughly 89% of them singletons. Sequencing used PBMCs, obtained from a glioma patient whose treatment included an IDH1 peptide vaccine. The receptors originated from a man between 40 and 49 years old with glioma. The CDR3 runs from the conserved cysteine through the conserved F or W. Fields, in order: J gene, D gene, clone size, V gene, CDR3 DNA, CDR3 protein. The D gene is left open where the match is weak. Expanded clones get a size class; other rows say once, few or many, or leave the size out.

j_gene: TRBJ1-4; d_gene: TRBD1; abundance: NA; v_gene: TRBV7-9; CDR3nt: TGTGCCAGCAGCTTAGACAGGGGGGATGAAAAACTGTTTTTT; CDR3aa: CASSLDRGDEKLFF
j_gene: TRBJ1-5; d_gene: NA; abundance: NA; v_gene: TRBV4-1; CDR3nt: TGCGCCAGCAGCCCCCATCAAGACACAGAGTTTTGGGAAGCCCAGCATTTT; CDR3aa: CASSPHQDTEFWEAQHF
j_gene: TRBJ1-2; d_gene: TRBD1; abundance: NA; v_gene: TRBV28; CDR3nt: TGTGCCAGCAGTTCCGACAGGGAGTATGGCTACACCTTC; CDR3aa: CASSSDREYGYTF
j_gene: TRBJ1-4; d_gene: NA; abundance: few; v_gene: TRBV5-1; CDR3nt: TGCGCCAGCAGCTTGGGGGCAGGCGGGGGCACTAATGAAAAACTGTTTTTT; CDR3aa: CASSLGAGGGTNEKLFF
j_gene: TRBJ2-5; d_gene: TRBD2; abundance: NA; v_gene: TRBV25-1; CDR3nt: TGTGCCAGCAGTGCCAGCGGGACCGTATTTGGGACCCAGTACTTC; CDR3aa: CASSASGTVFGTQYF
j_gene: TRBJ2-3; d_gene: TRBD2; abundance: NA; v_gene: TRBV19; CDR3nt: TGTGCCAGTAGTATGCCCCCCCGACTAGCGGGAGGCTGGTCGGGCACGCAGTATTTT; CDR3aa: CASSMPPRLAGGWSGTQYF
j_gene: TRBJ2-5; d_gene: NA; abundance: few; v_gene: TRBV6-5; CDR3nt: TGTGCCAGCAGTTTCACAGGTGGGGAAGGAGAGACCCAGTACTTC; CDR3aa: CASSFTGGEGETQYF
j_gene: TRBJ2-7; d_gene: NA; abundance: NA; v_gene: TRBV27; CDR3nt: TGTGCCAGCATGAGAGTAAGTGTGGGGGAGCAGTACTTC; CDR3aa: CASMRVSVGEQYF
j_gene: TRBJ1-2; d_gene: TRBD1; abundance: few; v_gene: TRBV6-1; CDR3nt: TGTGCCAGCAGTTTCCTCAGGGGGAGTAACTATGGCTACACCTTC; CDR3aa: CASSFLRGSNYGYTF
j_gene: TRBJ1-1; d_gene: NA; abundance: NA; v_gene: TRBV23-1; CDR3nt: TGCGCCAGCAGTCCCTTCCCAGACTCGCTCCTTAAGGCCCCTCGGGAAGCTTTCTTT; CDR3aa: CASSPFPDSLLKAPREAFF
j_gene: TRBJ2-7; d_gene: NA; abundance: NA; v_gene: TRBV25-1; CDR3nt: TGTGCCAGCAGGGGATCCAGGGGCTTGTACTTC; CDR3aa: CASRGSRGLYF
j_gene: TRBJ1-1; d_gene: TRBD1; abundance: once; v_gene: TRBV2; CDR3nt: TGTGCCAGCAATATGGGACAGGGGGCAAGTGAAGCTTTCTTT; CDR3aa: CASNMGQGASEAFF
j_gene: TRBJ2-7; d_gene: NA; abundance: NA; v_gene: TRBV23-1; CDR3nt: TGCGCCAGCGACAACGGGGTCCACGAGCAGTACTTC; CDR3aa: CASDNGVHEQYF
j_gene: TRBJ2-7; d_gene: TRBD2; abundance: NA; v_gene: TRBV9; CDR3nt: TGTGCCAGCAGTGACGGGACTAGCGGCTACGAGCAGTACTTC; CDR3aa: CASSDGTSGYEQYF
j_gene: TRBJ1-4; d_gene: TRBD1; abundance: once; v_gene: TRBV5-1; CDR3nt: TGCGCCAGCAGCGGGGGGACAGGGAGTGAAAAACTGTTTTTT; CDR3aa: CASSGGTGSEKLFF